This TCR beta chain comes out of a study of response to subunit inactivated influenza vaccine. The study, taken as a whole, reports: The authors suggested that few new T cells are recruited per seasonal influenza vaccination.

TCRdb redid the calling of the RT-PCR reads with MiXCR, one entry per CDR3 protein. The sample includes around 760,000 distinct CDR3 sequences, about 15% seen only once; the top ten take roughly 6.4%. The J segment lost 7 bases and the V segment lost 1 base, leaving 9 bases of the junction unmatched. This CDR3 is built from 15 residues. CDR1 is MNHEY, CDR2 SMNVEV, per germline (reference sequence). Comment on this clonotype: Its antigen remains unidentified.

The source was PBMCs from blood, collected around 15 days before vaccination. This clonotype was obtained from a man aged 50-60 years who received an inactivated influenza vaccine. The chain is built from TRBV27 and TRBJ2-7; TRBD2 matches 8 bases. CDR3 nucleotides: TGTGCCAGCAGTTTATTACGGGAGGGCGGTCTGGAGCAGTACTTC. Amino acid sequence: CASSLLREGGLEQYF.